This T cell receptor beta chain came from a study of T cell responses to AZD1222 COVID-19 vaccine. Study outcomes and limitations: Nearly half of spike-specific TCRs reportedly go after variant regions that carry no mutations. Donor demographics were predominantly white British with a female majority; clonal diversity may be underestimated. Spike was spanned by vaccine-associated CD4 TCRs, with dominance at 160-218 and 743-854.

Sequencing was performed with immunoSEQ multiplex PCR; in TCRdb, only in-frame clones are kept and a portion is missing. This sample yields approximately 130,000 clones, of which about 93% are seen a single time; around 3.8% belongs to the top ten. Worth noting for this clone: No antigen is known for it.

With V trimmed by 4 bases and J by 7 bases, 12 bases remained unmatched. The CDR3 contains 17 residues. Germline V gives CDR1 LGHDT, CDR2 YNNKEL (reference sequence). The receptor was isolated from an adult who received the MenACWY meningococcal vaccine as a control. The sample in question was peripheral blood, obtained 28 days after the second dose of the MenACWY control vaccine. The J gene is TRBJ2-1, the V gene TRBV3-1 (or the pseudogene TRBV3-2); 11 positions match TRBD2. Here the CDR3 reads CASSRARGTSGSNEQFF. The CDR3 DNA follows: TGTGCCAGCAGCCGTGCTCGTGGGACTAGCGGTAGTAATGAGCAGTTCTTC.